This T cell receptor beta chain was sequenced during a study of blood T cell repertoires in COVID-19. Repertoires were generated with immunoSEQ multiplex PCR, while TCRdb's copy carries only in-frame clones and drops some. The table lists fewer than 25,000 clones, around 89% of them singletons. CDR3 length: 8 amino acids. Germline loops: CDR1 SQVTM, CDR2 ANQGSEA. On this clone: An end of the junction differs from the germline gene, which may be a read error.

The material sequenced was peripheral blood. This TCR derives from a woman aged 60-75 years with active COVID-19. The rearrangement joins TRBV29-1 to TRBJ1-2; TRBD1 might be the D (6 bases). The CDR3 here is CSVSGTSF. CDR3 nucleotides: TGCAGCGTTTCCGGGACAAGTTTC.